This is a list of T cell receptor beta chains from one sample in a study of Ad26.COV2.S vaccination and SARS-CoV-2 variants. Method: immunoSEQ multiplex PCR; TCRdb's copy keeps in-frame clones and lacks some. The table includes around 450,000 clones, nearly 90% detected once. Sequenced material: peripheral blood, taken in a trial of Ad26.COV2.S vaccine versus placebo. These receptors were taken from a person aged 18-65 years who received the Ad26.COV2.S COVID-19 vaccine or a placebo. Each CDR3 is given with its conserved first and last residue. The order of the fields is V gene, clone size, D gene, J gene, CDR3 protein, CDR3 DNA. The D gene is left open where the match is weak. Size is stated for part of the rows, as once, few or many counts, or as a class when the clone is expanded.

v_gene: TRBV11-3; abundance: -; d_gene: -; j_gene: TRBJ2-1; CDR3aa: CASSLSDSYNEQFF; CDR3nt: TGTGCCAGCAGCTTAAGTGACTCCTACAATGAGCAGTTCTTC
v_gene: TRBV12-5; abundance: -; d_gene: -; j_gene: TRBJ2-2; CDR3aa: CASGPRDPQDTGELFF; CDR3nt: TGTGCTAGTGGTCCACGGGATCCACAGGACACCGGGGAGCTGTTTTTT
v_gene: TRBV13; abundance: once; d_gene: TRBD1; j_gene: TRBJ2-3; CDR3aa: CASSLPPRTGSTDTQYF; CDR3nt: TGTGCCAGCAGCTTACCCCCCCGGACAGGGAGCACAGATACGCAGTATTTT
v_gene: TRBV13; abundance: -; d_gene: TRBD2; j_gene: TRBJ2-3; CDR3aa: CASTLKRDSSTDTQYF; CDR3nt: TGTGCCAGCACCTTAAAGCGGGACTCTAGCACAGATACGCAGTATTTT
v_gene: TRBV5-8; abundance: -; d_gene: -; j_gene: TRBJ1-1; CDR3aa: CASRSPEGREDTEAFF; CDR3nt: TGTGCCAGCAGAAGCCCAGAGGGAAGGGAAGACACTGAAGCTTTCTTT
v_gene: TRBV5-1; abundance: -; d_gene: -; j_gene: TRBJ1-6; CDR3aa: CASNQGHVISPLHF; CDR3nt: TGCGCCAGCAATCAGGGACATGTTATTTCACCCCTCCACTTT
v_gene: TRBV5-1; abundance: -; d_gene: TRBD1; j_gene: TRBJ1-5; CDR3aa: CASSLGQELNQPQHF; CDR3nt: TGCGCCAGCAGCCTCGGACAGGAGCTCAATCAGCCCCAGCATTTT
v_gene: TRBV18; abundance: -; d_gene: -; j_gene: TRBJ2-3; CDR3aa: CASSPRQGASTDTQYF; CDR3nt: TGTGCCAGCTCACCACGGCAAGGAGCTAGCACAGATACGCAGTATTTT
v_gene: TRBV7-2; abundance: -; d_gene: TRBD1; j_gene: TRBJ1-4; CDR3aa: CASSLGGQGIEKLFF; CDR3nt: TGTGCCAGCAGCTTAGGTGGACAGGGGATTGAAAAACTGTTTTTT
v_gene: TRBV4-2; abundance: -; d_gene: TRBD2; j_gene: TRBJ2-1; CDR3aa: CASSHPAGVGEQFF; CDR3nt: TGTGCCAGCAGCCACCCAGCGGGAGTAGGCGAGCAGTTCTTC
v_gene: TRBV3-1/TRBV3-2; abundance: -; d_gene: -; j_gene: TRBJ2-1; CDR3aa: CASSQTFDNEQFF; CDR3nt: TGTGCCAGCAGCCAAACCTTTGACAATGAGCAGTTCTTC